Relative to its sample, the clone carrying this T cell receptor beta chain is medium-sized. The record originates from a study of blood T cell repertoires in COVID-19. Overall study: Acute and convalescent COVID-19 specimens originated in the United States, Italy and Spain. PBMCs, B-cell-depleted T cells, or T cells were the source of the cDNA or gDNA that made up the material.

J gave up 0 bases and V 7 bases, and 8 bases lay outside the gene matches. The CDR3 has 15 amino acids. Germline assignment: CDR1 MNHEY and CDR2 SVGAGI. Per the original data handling: Estimation of nucleated cell counts relied on the amplification of reference gene primers. Sequencing used immunoSEQ multiplex PCR; TCRdb keeps in-frame clones, though not all of them. D and trimming were read from the DNA, whereas the V and J calls and clone size are those reported in that table. The table has some 400,000 clones, 81% seen once. This TCR came from a human donor with acute or convalescent COVID-19. The donor label of this sample is uncertain. The J gene is TRBJ1-2, the V gene TRBV6-5; 7 nucleotides match TRBD1. Material for sequencing was peripheral blood. This CDR3 is CASTLDRASNYGYTF. CDR3 in DNA: TGTGCCAGCACCCTTGACAGGGCTTCTAACTATGGCTACACCTTC.